This entry lists 17 T cell receptor beta chains sequenced from one sample in a study of blood T cell repertoires in COVID-19. Produced via immunoSEQ multiplex PCR; TCRdb's table is partial and in-frame only. The data contain 87,000 or so clones, approximately 80% of them singletons. Sequencing was performed on peripheral blood. Receptors originate from a woman aged 70 to 79 with acute or convalescent COVID-19.

The chain couples TRBV20-1 to TRBJ1-1; unclear D gene. Germline-derived CDR1 and CDR2 are DFQATT and SNEGSKA (reference sequence). Deletions cut 3 bases from V and 5 bases from J, with 13 bases between. This CDR3 has 13 residues. The CDR3 spells CSASLTGGTEAFF. As DNA, the CDR3 is TGCAGTGCTAGTTTGACGGGAGGGACTGAAGCTTTCTTT.

The sample holds a few counts of this clone. The genes are TRBV2 and TRBJ1-2; 7 positions match TRBD1. Germline lookup yields CDR1 SNHLY and CDR2 FYNNEI. The CDR3 consists of 11 residues. The V segment lost 8 bases and the J segment 4 bases; nucleotides outside the gene matches: 1. DNA of the CDR3: TGTGCCAGCGGGGACAGCTATGGCTACACCTTC. Translating it yields CASGDSYGYTF.

This CDR3 reads CASSPGRQLTDTQYF. The CDR3 region has the DNA TGTGCCAGCAGCCCCGGGCGACAGCTGACAGATACGCAGTATTTT. V and J are TRBV9 and TRBJ2-3, with a possible D match to TRBD1 (5 bases). Trimming stripped 4 bases from V and 3 bases from J, with 15 bases between. The V gene's germline CDR1 is SGDLS and CDR2 YYNGEE. The CDR3 has 15 amino acids.

CDR3 nucleotides: TGTGCCAGTAGCGACAGCGATTTCTCTGGAAACACCATATATTTT. Translated, it gives CASSDSDFSGNTIYF. V is TRBV19 and J is TRBJ1-3; D is perhaps TRBD1 (5 bases). Germline loops: CDR1 LNHDA, CDR2 SQIVND (reference sequence). The CDR3 extends over 15 amino acids. V was clipped by 6 bases and J by 0 bases, with 12 bases between them.

This chain uses TRBV7-9 with TRBJ2-1; no definite D call. The CDR3 consists of 13 residues. V lost 2 bases, J lost 6 bases, and 8 bases lay in between. The germline CDR1 and CDR2 sequences are SEHNR and FQNEAQ (reference sequence). This chain's CDR3 is CASSLMTGNEQFF. Here the CDR3 DNA reads TGTGCCAGCAGCTTAATGACTGGCAATGAGCAGTTCTTC. The whole variable domain, remainder taken from reference TRBV7-9 and TRBJ2-1, is DTGVSQNPRHKITKRGQNVTFRCDPISEHNRLYWYRQTLGQGPEFLTYFQNEAQLEKSRLLSDRFSAERPKGSFSTLEIQRTEQGDSAMYLCASSLMTGNEQFFGPGTRLTVL.

V gene TRBV2 combines with J gene TRBJ1-5; no clear D gene. Per the germline V gene, CDR1 is SNHLY and CDR2 is FYNNEI. Trimming took 6 bases from V and 4 from J, leaving 10 bases between them. This CDR3 has 13 residues. CDR3 DNA sequence: TGTGCCAGCAGAGGCTCGGAGAATCAGCCCCAGCATTTT. Its protein is CASRGSENQPQHF.

This chain connects TRBV5-1 to TRBJ1-4, with D perhaps matching TRBD1 (5 bases). From germline, CDR1 is SGHRS and CDR2 YFSETQ. CDR3 size: 14 residues. Trimming removed 0 bases from V and 7 bases from J, with 10 bases in between. This chain's CDR3 is CASSLEGLGEKLFF. The CDR3 DNA reads as TGCGCCAGCAGCTTGGAGGGGCTAGGTGAAAAACTGTTTTTT.

The CDR3: CASSLASGRDGQETQYF. CDR3 nucleotides: TGTGCCAGCAGCTTAGCATCGGGGAGGGACGGGCAAGAGACCCAGTACTTC. The chain couples TRBV7-2 to TRBJ2-5, with 7 bases identical to TRBD2. The CDR3 has 17 residues. Germline V gene data show CDR1 as SGHTA and CDR2 as FQGNSA. Trimming took 0 bases from V and 2 from J; bases not matched to a gene: 9.

This rearrangement joins TRBV5-1 to TRBJ1-3; D is perhaps TRBD1 (6 bases). In germline, CDR1 is SGHRS, CDR2 YFSETQ. The CDR3 has 18 residues. V lost 3 bases and J lost 1, with 20 bases in between. CDR3 region: CASSWTANPRGSGNTIYF. The CDR3 DNA sequence: TGCGCCAGCAGCTGGACAGCCAACCCGCGAGGATCTGGAAACACCATATATTTT.

The V gene is TRBV12-3 or TRBV12-4, the J gene TRBJ2-3; a weak D match, TRBD1 (6 bases). Trimming shortened V by 8 bases and J by 8 bases, and 14 bases separated the two germline ends. CDR3 length: 12 amino acids. The CDR3 sequence is CASCAAGATQYF. In nucleotides, the CDR3 is TGTGCCAGCTGTGCAGCAGGGGCTACGCAGTATTTT.

The rearrangement joins TRBV10-3 to TRBJ1-2; TRBD1 aligns across 7 bases. Germline V CDR1 and CDR2: ENHRY, SYGVKD. CDR3 size: 14 residues. Trimming at V came to 5 bases and at J to 7 bases, leaving 10 bases not matched to a gene. DNA for the CDR3: TGTGCCATCAGTTCTGACAGGGCTTGGGGTGGCTACACCTTC. It encodes CAISSDRAWGGYTF.

This clone was counted a few times. The chain combines TRBV10-3 with TRBJ2-7; D possibly corresponds to TRBD1 (5 bases). Trimming pared 0 bases from V and 5 bases from J, leaving 14 bases between. Germline V lookup: CDR1 ENHRY, CDR2 SYGVKD. This CDR3 spans 15 amino acids. The CDR3, as DNA: TGTGCCATCAGTGAGTCGCAGGCCAGGGTGGACGAGCAGTACTTC. This gives the protein CAISESQARVDEQYF.

CDR3 loop: CASSYPDRPRYTF. CDR3 nucleotides: TGTGCCAGCAGTTATCCCGACAGGCCGCGCTACACCTTC. The V call is TRBV6-6, the J call TRBJ1-2; a weak D match, TRBD1 (6 bases). Germline assignment: CDR1 MNHNY and CDR2 SVGAGI (reference sequence). V lost 3 bases, J lost 9 bases, and 14 bases lay in between. The CDR3 totals 13 residues.

In this sample, this clone turned up once. The rearrangement joins TRBV30 to TRBJ1-2; TRBD1 might be the D (6 bases). In germline, CDR1 is GTSNPN, CDR2 SVGIG (reference sequence). Trimming left V 5 bases short and J 4 bases short, with 11 bases between. The length of the CDR3 is 12 residues. The CDR3 coding sequence is TGTGCCTGGGAGACAGGAGGCTATGGCTACACCTTC. It is translated as CAWETGGYGYTF. Complete variable domain (other parts from reference TRBV30 and TRBJ1-2): SQTIHQWPATLVQPVGSPLSLECTVEGTSNPNLYWYRQAAGRGLQLLFYSVGIGQISSEVPQNLSASRPQDRQFILSSKKLLLSDSGFYLCAWETGGYGYTFGSGTRLTVV.

This clone was detected only once. V and J are TRBV11-2 and TRBJ1-1; TRBD1 aligns across 7 bases. Looked up from germline, CDR1 is SGHAT and CDR2 is FQNNGV. This CDR3 comprises 15 residues. Trimming at V came to 5 bases and at J to 4 bases, leaving 10 bases not matched to a gene. This CDR3 is CASSPKTGPFTEAFF. As DNA, the CDR3 is TGTGCCAGCAGCCCAAAGACAGGGCCGTTCACTGAAGCTTTCTTT.

V is TRBV27 and J is TRBJ1-1, with D possibly matching TRBD1 (6 bases). Looked up from germline, CDR1 is MNHEY and CDR2 is SMNVEV (reference sequence). The V gene lost 6 bases and the J gene lost 3 bases, with 8 bases spanning the gap. CDR3 size: 12 residues. The CDR3 nucleotides are TGTGCCAGCAGCACAGGGTACACTGAAGCTTTCTTT. This encodes CASSTGYTEAFF.

The chain couples TRBV6-5 to TRBJ1-4; the D gene is possibly TRBD1 (5 bases). CDR1 is MNHEY and CDR2 is SVGAGI in the germline V gene. This CDR3 region has 14 residues. V shed 5 bases and J shed 1 base, with 8 bases lying between them. CDR3 nucleotides: TGTGCCAGCAGTCCGGGGGGAACTAATGAAAAACTGTTTTTT. Encoded protein: CASSPGGTNEKLFF.